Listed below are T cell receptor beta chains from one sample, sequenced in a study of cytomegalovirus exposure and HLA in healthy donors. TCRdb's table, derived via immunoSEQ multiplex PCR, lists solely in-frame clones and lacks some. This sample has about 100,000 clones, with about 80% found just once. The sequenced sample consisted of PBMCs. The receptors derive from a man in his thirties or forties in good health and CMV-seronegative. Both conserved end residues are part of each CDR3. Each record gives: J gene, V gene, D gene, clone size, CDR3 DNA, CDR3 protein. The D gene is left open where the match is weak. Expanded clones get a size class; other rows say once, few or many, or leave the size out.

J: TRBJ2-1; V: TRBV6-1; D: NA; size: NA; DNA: TGTGCCAGCAGTGAGGCTAGCTCCTACAATGAGCAGTTCTTC; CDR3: CASSEASSYNEQFF
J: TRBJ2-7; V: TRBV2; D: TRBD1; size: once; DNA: TGTGCCAGCAGTTTCCCCGGACAGGGGGCGCAAATACGCTACGAGCAGTACTTC; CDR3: CASSFPGQGAQIRYEQYF
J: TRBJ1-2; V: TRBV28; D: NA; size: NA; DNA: TGTGCCAGCAGTTCGGGACAATTTGGCTACACCTTC; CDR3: CASSSGQFGYTF
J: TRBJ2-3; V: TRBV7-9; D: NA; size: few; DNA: TGTGCCAGCAGCAATAACTTAGTTTACACAGATACGCAGTATTTT; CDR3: CASSNNLVYTDTQYF
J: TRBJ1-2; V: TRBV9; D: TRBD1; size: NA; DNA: TGTGCCAGCAGCCCAAGGACAGGCTATGGCTACACCTTC; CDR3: CASSPRTGYGYTF
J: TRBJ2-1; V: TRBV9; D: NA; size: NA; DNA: TGTGCCAGCAGCGTGTCCCCGAGGGATGAGCAGTTCTTC; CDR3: CASSVSPRDEQFF
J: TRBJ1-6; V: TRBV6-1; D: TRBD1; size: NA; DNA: TGTGCCAGCCGACAGGGATTAGGGTATTCACCCCTCCACTTT; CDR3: CASRQGLGYSPLHF
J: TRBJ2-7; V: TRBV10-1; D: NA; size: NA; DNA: TGCGCCAGCAGTACTGGACAGTCAAGCTCCTACGAGCAGTACTTC; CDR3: CASSTGQSSSYEQYF
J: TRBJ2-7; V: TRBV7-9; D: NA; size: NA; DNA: TGTGCCAGCAGCTCGCCCCGGACAGAGAGCTCCTACGAGCAGTACTTC; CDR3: CASSSPRTESSYEQYF
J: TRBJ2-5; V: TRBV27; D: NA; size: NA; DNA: TGTGCCAGCAGTAGGGACTCTGAAGAGACCCAGTACTTC; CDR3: CASSRDSEETQYF
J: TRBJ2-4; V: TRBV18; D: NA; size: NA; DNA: TGTGCCAGCTCACCAGGGCAACTGATAGCCAAAAACATTCAGTACTTC; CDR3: CASSPGQLIAKNIQYF
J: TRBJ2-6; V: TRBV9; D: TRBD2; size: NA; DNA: TGTGCCAGCAGCGCCGTTAGCACTAGCGGGGGGCTCTCTGGGGCCAACGTCCTGACTTTC; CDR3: CASSAVSTSGGLSGANVLTF
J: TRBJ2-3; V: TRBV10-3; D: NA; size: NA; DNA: TGTGCCATCAGTGAAATCGGCGGCAGCAACACAGATACGCAGTATTTT; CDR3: CAISEIGGSNTDTQYF
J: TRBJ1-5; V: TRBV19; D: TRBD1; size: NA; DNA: TGTGCCAGTAGTATCAGGACAGGGAGAGGGCAGCCCCAGCATTTT; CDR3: CASSIRTGRGQPQHF
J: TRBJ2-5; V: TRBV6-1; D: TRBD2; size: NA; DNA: TGTGCCAGCACTGGACTAGCGGACCTCCAAGAGACCCAGTACTTC; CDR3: CASTGLADLQETQYF
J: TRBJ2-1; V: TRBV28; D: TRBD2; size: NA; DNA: TGTGCCAGCACCGATAGGACTAGCGGGGGGGCAAATGAGCAGTTCTTC; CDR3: CASTDRTSGGANEQFF
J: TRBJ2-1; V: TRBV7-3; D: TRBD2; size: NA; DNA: TGTGCCAGCAGCCCAGGGACTAGCGAGGGGGATGAGCAGTTCTTC; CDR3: CASSPGTSEGDEQFF
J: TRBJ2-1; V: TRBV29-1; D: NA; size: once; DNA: TGCAGCGTTGAAATTCTGTACAATGAGCAGTTCTTC; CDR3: CSVEILYNEQFF
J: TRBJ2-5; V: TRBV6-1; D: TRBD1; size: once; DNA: TGTGCCAGCAGTGCCGCGGGACAGGGAAGGAGGGTGACCCAGTACTTC; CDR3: CASSAAGQGRRVTQYF
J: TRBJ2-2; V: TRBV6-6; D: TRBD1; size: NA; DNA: TGTGCCAGCAGCTCCACAGGGGGCAGGAACACCGGGGAGCTGTTTTTT; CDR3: CASSSTGGRNTGELFF
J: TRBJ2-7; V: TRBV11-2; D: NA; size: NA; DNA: TGTGCCAGCAGCTTAGGGGTTCGGAGCTCCTACGAGCAGTACTTC; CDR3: CASSLGVRSSYEQYF
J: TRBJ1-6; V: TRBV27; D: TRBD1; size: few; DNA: TGTGCCAGCAGTCCCCATCAGGGGGGTTCACCCCTCCACTTT; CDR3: CASSPHQGGSPLHF
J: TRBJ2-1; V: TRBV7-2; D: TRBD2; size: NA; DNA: TGTGCCAGCAGCTTAAGAAGGGGGACTAGCGGAAACAATGAGCAGTTCTTC; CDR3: CASSLRRGTSGNNEQFF
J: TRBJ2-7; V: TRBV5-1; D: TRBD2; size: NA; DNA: TGCGCCAGCAGCTTAGGCGGGAGGGAATACGAGCAGTACTTC; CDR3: CASSLGGREYEQYF